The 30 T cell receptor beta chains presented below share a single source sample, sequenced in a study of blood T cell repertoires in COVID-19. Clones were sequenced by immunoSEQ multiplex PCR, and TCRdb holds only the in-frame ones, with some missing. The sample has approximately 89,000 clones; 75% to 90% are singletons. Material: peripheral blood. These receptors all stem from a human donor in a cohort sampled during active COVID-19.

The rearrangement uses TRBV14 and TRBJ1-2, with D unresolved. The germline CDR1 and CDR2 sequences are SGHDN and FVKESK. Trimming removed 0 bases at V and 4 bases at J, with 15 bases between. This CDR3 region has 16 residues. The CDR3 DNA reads TGTGCCAGCAGCCAAGATCGGGTCAGCTTATTCTATGGCTACACCTTC. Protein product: CASSQDRVSLFYGYTF.

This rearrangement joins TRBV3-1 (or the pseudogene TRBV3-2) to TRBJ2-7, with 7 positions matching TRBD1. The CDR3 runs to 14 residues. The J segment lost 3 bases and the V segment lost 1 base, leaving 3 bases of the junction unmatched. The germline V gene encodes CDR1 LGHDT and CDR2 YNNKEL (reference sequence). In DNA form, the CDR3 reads TGTGCCAGCAGCCAAGCCGGACAGGACTACGAGCAGTACTTC. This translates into CASSQAGQDYEQYF.

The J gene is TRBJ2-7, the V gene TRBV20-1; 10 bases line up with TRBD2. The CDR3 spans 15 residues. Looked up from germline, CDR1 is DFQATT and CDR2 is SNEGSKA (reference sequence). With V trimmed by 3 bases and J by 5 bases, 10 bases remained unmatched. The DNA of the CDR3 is TGCAGTGCTAGTCCTAGCGGGAGACTTCATCACGAGCAGTACTTC. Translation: CSASPSGRLHHEQYF.

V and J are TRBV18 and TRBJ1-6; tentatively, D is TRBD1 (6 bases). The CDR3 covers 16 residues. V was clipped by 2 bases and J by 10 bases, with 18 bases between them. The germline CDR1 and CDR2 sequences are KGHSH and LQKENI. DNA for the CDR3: TGTGCCAGCTCACCAGCGTCCCGGGACACCCAATCACCCCTCCACTTT. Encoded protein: CASSPASRDTQSPLHF.

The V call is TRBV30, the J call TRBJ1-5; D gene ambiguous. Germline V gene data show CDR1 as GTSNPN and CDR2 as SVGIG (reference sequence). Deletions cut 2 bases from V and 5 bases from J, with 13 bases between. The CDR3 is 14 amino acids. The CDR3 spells CAWSRGREDQPQHF. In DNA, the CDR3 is TGTGCCTGGAGTCGGGGTAGGGAGGATCAGCCCCAGCATTTT. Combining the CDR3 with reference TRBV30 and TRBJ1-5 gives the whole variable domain SQTIHQWPATLVQPVGSPLSLECTVEGTSNPNLYWYRQAAGRGLQLLFYSVGIGQISSEVPQNLSASRPQDRQFILSSKKLLLSDSGFYLCAWSRGREDQPQHFGDGTRLSIL.

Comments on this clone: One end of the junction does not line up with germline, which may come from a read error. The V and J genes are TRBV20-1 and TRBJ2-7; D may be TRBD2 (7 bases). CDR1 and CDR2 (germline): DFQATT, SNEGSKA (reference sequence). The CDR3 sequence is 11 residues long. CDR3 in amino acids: CSARGGASMDF. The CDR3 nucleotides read TGCAGTGCTAGGGGGGGGGCCAGCATGGACTTC.

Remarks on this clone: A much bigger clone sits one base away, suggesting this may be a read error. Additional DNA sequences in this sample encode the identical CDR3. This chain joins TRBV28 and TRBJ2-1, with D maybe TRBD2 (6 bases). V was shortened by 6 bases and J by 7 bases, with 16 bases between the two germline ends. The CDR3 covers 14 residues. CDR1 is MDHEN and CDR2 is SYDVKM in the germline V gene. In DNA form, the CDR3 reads TGTGCCAGCAGCCGGTCCGGGACTCTTAATGAGCAGTTCTTC. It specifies CASSRSGTLNEQFF.

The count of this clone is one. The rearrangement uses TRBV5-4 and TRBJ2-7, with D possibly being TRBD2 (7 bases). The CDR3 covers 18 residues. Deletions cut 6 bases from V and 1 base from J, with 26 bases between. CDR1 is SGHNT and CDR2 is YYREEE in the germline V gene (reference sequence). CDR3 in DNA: TGTGCCAGCACCTTCCTCCCAGGGGCTAGCGGACCATCCTACGAGCAGTACTTC. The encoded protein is CASTFLPGASGPSYEQYF.

CDR3: CASSPRTGAGNTIYF. As DNA, the CDR3 is TGTGCCAGCAGCCCCCGGACAGGGGCTGGAAACACCATATATTTT. The rearrangement uses TRBV2 and TRBJ1-3, with 9 nucleotides matching TRBD1. V shed 6 bases, J shed 2 bases, and the junction held 5 bases outside the gene matches. Germline V CDR1 and CDR2: SNHLY, FYNNEI. CDR3 length: 15 amino acids.

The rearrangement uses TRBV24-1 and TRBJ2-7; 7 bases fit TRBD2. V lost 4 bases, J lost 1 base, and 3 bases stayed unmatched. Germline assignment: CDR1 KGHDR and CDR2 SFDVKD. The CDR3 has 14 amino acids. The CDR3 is CATSETGRSYEQYF. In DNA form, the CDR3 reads TGTGCCACCAGTGAAACCGGGAGGTCCTACGAGCAGTACTTC.

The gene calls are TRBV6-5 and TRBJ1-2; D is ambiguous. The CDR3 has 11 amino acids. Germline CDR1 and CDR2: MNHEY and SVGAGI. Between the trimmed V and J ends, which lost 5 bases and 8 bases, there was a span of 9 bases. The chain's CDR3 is CASSPLRGYTF. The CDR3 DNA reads TGTGCCAGCAGTCCCCTCCGGGGCTACACCTTC.

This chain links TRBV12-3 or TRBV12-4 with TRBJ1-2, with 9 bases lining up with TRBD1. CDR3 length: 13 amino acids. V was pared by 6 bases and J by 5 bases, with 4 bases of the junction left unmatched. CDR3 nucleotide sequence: TGTGCCAGCAGCTGGACAGGGGTGTATGGCTACACCTTC. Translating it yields CASSWTGVYGYTF.

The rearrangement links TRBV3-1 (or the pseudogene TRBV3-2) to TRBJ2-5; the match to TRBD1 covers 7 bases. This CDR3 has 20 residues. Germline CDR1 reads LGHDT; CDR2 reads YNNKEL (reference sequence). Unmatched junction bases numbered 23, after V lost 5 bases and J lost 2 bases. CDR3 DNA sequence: TGTGCCAGCAGCTCAACCTCTCTAGGGGAGTCGAGGGGGCCACAAGAGACCCAGTACTTC. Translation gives CASSSTSLGESRGPQETQYF.

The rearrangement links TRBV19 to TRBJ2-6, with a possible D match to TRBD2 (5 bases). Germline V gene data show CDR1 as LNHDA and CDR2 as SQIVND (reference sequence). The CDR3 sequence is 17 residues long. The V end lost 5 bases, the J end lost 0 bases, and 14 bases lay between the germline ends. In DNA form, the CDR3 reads TGTGCCAGTAGTCCGCCGGGAAGGAGCTCTGGGGCCAACGTCCTGACTTTC. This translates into CASSPPGRSSGANVLTF.

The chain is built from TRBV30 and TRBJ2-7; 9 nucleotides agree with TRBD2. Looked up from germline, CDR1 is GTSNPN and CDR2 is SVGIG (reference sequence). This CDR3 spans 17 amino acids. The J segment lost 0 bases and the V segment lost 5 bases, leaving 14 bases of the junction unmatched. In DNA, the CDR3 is TGTGCCTGGCAGGGGGGAGCGGGAGGAACAAGCTCCTACGAGCAGTACTTC. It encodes CAWQGGAGGTSSYEQYF.

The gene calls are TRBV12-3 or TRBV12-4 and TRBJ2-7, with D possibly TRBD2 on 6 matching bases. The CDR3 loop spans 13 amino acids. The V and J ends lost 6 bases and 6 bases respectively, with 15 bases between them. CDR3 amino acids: CASRTGVLAEQYF. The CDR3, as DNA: TGTGCCAGCAGAACGGGAGTGCTCGCCGAGCAGTACTTC.

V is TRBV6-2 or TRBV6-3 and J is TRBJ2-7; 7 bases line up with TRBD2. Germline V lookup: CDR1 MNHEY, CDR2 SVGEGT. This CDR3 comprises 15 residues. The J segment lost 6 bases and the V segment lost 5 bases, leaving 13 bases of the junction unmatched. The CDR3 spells CASSPSGGRNGEQYF. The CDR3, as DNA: TGTGCCAGCAGTCCCAGTGGCGGGAGAAACGGCGAGCAGTACTTC.

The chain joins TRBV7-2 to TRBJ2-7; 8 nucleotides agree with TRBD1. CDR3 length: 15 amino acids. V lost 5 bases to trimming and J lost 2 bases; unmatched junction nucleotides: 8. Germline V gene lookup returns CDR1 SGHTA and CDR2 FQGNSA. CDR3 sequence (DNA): TGTGCCAGCAGCACCAGGGGGCAAGGGACCTACGAGCAGTACTTC. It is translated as CASSTRGQGTYEQYF.

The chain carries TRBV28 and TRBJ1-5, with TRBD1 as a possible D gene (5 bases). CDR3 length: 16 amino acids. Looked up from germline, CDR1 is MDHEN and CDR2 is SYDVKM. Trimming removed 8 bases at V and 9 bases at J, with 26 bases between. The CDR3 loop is CASGGTGRSLPGPQHF. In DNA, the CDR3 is TGTGCCAGCGGAGGGACGGGACGCTCTCTTCCAGGGCCCCAGCATTTT.

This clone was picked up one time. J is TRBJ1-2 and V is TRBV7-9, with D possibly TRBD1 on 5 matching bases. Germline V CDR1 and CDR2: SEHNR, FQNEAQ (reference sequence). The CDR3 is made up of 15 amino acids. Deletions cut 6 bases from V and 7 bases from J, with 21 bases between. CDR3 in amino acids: CASSYGSVAGSGYTF. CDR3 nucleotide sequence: TGTGCCAGCAGTTACGGGTCGGTCGCAGGGTCTGGCTACACCTTC. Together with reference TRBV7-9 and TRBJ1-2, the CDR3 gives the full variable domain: DTGVSQNPRHKITKRGQNVTFRCDPISEHNRLYWYRQTLGQGPEFLTYFQNEAQLEKSRLLSDRFSAERPKGSFSTLEIQRTEQGDSAMYLCASSYGSVAGSGYTFGSGTRLTVV.

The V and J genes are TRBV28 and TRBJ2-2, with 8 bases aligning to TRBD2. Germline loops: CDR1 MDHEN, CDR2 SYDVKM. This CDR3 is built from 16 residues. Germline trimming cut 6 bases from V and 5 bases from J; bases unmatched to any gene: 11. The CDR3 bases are TGTGCCAGCAGCCGCGTGGGTGCGGGAGGAACCGGGGAGCTGTTTTTT. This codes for CASSRVGAGGTGELFF.

The CDR3, as DNA: TGTGCCAGCAGTTTAGGGGTTTTGGAGACCCAGTACTTC. Translated, it gives CASSLGVLETQYF. The chain has TRBV2 and TRBJ2-5; a weak D match, TRBD1 (5 bases). Germline V CDR1 and CDR2: SNHLY, FYNNEI. The CDR3 totals 13 residues. V was trimmed by 5 bases and J by 5 bases, leaving 12 bases between them. The entire variable domain, with the rest obtained from reference TRBV2 and TRBJ2-5, is as follows: EPEVTQTPSHQVTQMGQEVILRCVPISNHLYFYWYRQILGQKVEFLVSFYNNEISEKSEIFDDQFSVERPDGSNFTLKIRSTKLEDSAMYFCASSLGVLETQYFGPGTRLLVL.

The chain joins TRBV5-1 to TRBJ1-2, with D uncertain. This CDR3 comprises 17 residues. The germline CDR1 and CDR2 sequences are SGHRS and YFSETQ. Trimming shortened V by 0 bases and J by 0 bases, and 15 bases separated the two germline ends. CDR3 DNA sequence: TGCGCCAGCAGCTTGGACACCCGAATCAGCGCTAACTATGGCTACACCTTC. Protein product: CASSLDTRISANYGYTF.

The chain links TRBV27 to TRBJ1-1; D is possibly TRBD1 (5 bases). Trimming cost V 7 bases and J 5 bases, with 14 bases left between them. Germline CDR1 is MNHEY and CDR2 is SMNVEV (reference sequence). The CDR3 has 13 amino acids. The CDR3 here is CASISEGATEAFF. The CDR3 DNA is TGTGCCAGCATATCTGAAGGGGCGACTGAAGCTTTCTTT.

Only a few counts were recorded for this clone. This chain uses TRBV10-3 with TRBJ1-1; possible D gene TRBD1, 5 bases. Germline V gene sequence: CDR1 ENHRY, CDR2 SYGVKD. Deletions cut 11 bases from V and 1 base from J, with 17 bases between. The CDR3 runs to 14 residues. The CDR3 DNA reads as TGTGCCTCCAGTTCCCAGGGCGGGAACACTGAAGCTTTCTTT. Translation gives CASSSQGGNTEAFF.

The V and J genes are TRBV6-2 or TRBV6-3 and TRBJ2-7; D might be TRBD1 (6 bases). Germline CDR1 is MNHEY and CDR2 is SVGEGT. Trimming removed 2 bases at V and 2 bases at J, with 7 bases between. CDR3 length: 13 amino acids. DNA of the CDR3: TGTGCCAGCAGTTACGACAGGACCTACGAGCAGTACTTC. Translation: CASSYDRTYEQYF.

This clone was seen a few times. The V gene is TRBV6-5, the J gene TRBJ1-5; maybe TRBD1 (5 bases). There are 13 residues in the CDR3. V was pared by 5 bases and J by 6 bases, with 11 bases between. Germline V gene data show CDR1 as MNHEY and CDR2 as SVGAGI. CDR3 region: CASSPGFGQPQHF. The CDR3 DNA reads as TGTGCCAGCAGTCCAGGGTTCGGTCAGCCCCAGCATTTT.

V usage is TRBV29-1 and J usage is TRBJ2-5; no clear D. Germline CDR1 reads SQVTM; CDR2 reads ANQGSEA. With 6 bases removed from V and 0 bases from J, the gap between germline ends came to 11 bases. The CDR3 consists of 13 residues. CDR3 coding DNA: TGCAGCGTCCACTCGGGTGACCAAGAGACCCAGTACTTC. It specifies CSVHSGDQETQYF.

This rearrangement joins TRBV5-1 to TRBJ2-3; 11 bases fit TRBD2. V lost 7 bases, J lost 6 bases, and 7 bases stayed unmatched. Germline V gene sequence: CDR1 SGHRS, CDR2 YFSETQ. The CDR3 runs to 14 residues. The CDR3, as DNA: TGCGCCAGCTGTACTAGCGGGAGTGGGGATACGCAGTATTTT. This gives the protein CASCTSGSGDTQYF.

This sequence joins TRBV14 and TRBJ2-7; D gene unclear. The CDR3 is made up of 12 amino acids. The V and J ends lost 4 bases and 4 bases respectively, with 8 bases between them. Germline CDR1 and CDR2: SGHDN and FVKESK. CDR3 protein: CASSPTFYEQYF. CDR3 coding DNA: TGTGCCAGCAGCCCGACTTTTTACGAGCAGTACTTC.